The 9 T cell receptor beta chains reported below all come from one sample, sequenced in a study of T cells in tuberculosis. The sample's time point: new active TB diagnosis, blood taken before or within 7 days of starting treatment. TCRdb's table, derived via immunoSEQ multiplex PCR, lists solely in-frame clones and lacks some. The sample comprises 30,000 to 40,000 clones, over 85% of which are singletons, and 9.5% to 12% rests with the top ten. The input for sequencing was PBMCs, taken at tuberculosis diagnosis. The receptor source for this set is an adult with tuberculosis.

V and J are TRBV4-1 and TRBJ2-1; 7 nucleotides line up with TRBD1. The junction had 9 bases not matched to a gene; V was cut back by 4 bases and J by 3 bases. CDR1 is MGHRA, CDR2 YSYEKL, per germline. CDR3 length: 16 amino acids. In DNA, the CDR3 is TGCGCCAGCAGCCCTACTCGAGGGGGCAACTACAATGAGCAGTTCTTC. Residues: CASSPTRGGNYNEQFF.

The chain joins TRBV18 to TRBJ2-7; 9 bases fit TRBD2. V shed 2 bases, J shed 5 bases, and the junction held 1 base outside the gene matches. Per the germline V gene, CDR1 is KGHSH and CDR2 is LQKENI. The CDR3 covers 13 residues. CDR3: CASSPRTSDEQYF. The CDR3, as DNA: TGTGCCAGCTCACCAAGGACTAGCGACGAGCAGTACTTC.

This rearrangement joins TRBV7-9 to TRBJ2-7; D is perhaps TRBD2 (6 bases). Germline CDR1 SEHNR, CDR2 FQNEAQ (reference sequence). The V end lost 5 bases, the J end lost 0 bases, and 14 bases lay between the germline ends. This CDR3 contains 15 residues. This CDR3 is CASSPLAFSSYEQYF. CDR3 in DNA: TGTGCCAGCAGCCCTCTAGCGTTTAGCTCCTACGAGCAGTACTTC.

The V gene is TRBV5-6, the J gene TRBJ2-5; TRBD2 matches 7 bases. Per germline, CDR1 SGHDT and CDR2 YYEEEE. Trimming removed 4 bases from V and 5 bases from J; junction bases left unmatched: 11. CDR3 length: 15 amino acids. CDR3 residues: CASSPPSGHWETQYF. Here the CDR3 DNA reads TGTGCCAGCAGCCCCCCTAGCGGCCACTGGGAGACCCAGTACTTC.

The chain uses TRBV21-1 and TRBJ2-7; the table's D call, TRBD1, was not checked against the DNA. TRBV21-1 constitutes a pseudogene. The CDR3 length is 16 residues. The CDR3 reads CASSKLLTGKKYEQYF. The CDR3 DNA sequence: TGTGCCAGCAGCAAACTGCTGACAGGGAAAAAGTACGAGCAGTACTTC.

The chain combines TRBV10-3 with TRBJ2-3, with TRBD2 identical over 7 bases. Germline CDR1 is ENHRY and CDR2 is SYGVKD. V shed 2 bases, J shed 2 bases, and the junction held 4 bases outside the gene matches. This CDR3 has 15 residues. The CDR3 DNA reads as TGTGCCATCAGTGAGCTAGCGGACCTCACAGATACGCAGTATTTT. This translates into CAISELADLTDTQYF.

The chain has TRBV29-1 and TRBJ1-2; 7 bases are a match to TRBD1. The CDR3 has 15 amino acids. From germline, CDR1 is SQVTM and CDR2 ANQGSEA. The trim removed 3 bases at V and 5 bases at J, leaving 12 bases unmatched. The CDR3 DNA sequence: TGCAGCGTTGACCCCCGTGACAGGGCTTGGTATGGCTACACCTTC. Translating gives CSVDPRDRAWYGYTF. The whole variable domain, remainder taken from reference TRBV29-1 and TRBJ1-2, is SAVISQKPSRDICQRGTSLTIQCQVDSQVTMMFWYRQQPGQSLTLIATANQGSEATYESGFVIDKFPISRPNLTFSTLTVSNMSPEDSSIYLCSVDPRDRAWYGYTFGSGTRLTVV.

The chain recombines TRBV5-6 with TRBJ2-1, with 8 positions matching TRBD1. Germline CDR1 is SGHDT and CDR2 is YYEEEE. With 2 bases clipped from V and 3 bases from J, the junction kept 1 base outside the gene matches. The CDR3 is 14 amino acids. The CDR3 DNA follows: TGTGCCAGCAGCTTCGGGACAGGCTACAATGAGCAGTTCTTC. It codes for CASSFGTGYNEQFF. Combining the CDR3 with reference TRBV5-6 and TRBJ2-1 gives the whole variable domain DAGVTQSPTHLIKTRGQQVTLRCSPKSGHDTVSWYQQALGQGPQFIFQYYEEEERQRGNFPDRFSGHQFPNYSSELNVNALLLGDSALYLCASSFGTGYNEQFFGPGTRLTVL.

V is TRBV7-6 and J is TRBJ2-1; 7 bases align to TRBD2. The CDR3 runs to 15 residues. The V segment lost 5 bases and the J segment 5 bases; nucleotides outside the gene matches: 9. The germline V gene has CDR1 SGHVS and CDR2 FNYEAQ. For the CDR3, the DNA is TGTGCCAGCAGCGATACTAGCGTCGGGCACAATGAGCAGTTCTTC. This gives the protein CASSDTSVGHNEQFF.